A selection of T cell receptor beta chains follows, all from one sample in a study of T cells expressing NK-cell markers. TCRdb re-called the 5' RACE reads; one entry per CDR3 protein, DNA not given. The sample data list roughly 420,000 distinct CDR3 sequences. Sequencing used blood T cells: a sorted CD56 or NKG2C T cell subset, CD4+ or CD8+ T cells, or bulk PBMC T cells (not recorded which). These receptors came from a woman aged 18 to 75 in good health. CDR3s include the opening cysteine and the closing phenylalanine or tryptophan. The order of the fields is V gene, CDR3 length, J gene, CDR3 protein.

TRBV12-3/TRBV12-4,14,TRBJ2-5,CASSVTSGIETQYF
TRBV3-1,16,TRBJ1-2,CASSQGGTASNYGYTF
TRBV5-1,13,TRBJ2-1,CASSLGGGTEQFF
TRBV12-3/TRBV12-4,14,TRBJ2-1,CASSSGGPSNEQFF
TRBV20-1,13,TRBJ1-1,CSARDGGGSEAFF
TRBV12-3/TRBV12-4,12,TRBJ1-5,CASSRGVQPQHF
TRBV20-1,18,TRBJ2-1,CSARDERVSGGHYNEQFF
TRBV6-1,17,TRBJ1-4,CASRPTGARAANEKLFF
TRBV9,16,TRBJ2-5,CASSARLAGGQETQYF
TRBV12-3/TRBV12-4,14,TRBJ1-1,CASSPGQGDAEAFF
TRBV5-1,13,TRBJ2-7,CASSLEMVGEQYF
TRBV7-2,16,TRBJ2-7,CASSLSWVTGSYEQYF
TRBV5-1,15,TRBJ1-5,CASSEWGTGQQPQHF
TRBV7-2,17,TRBJ1-1,CASSLPPPGPANTEAFF
TRBV19,17,TRBJ2-1,CASSKGEGIWSYNEQFF
TRBV6-1,14,TRBJ2-1,CASSAAGGNNEQFF
TRBV19,17,TRBJ1-2,CASSLWTGEVPRYGYTF
TRBV5-5,18,TRBJ2-1,CASSFLTGSGSPYNEQFF
TRBV12-3/TRBV12-4,15,TRBJ1-1,CASSPAMTGNTEAFF
TRBV12-3/TRBV12-4,15,TRBJ1-5,CASSYTHGVRQPQHF
TRBV29-1,14,TRBJ1-2,CSVPVGGQNYGYTF
TRBV7-3,13,TRBJ2-7,CASSPTERGEQYF
TRBV6-1,14,TRBJ1-3,CASSDTLSGNTIYF
TRBV6-2/TRBV6-3,17,TRBJ2-1,CASGLQGVRVGYNEQFF
TRBV5-8,13,TRBJ2-7,CASVRITIYEQYF
TRBV4-1,13,TRBJ2-5,CASSQVVNLGQYF
TRBV6-1,15,TRBJ2-5,CASAPAPGGQETQYF
TRBV9,12,TRBJ1-6,CASSVLGSPLHF
TRBV12-3/TRBV12-4,15,TRBJ2-1,CASTPARASYNEQFF
TRBV29-1,13,TRBJ2-2,CSVHRANTGELFF
TRBV20-1,16,TRBJ1-2,CSARSRARSFRHGYTF
TRBV7-2,15,TRBJ1-2,CASSLVNRGRHGYTF
TRBV20-1,14,TRBJ2-3,CSATQREGTDTQYF
TRBV20-1,18,TRBJ2-3,CSAEPRGGSGRVTDTQYF
TRBV6-1,14,TRBJ2-7,CATLRGLSTYEQYF
TRBV12-3/TRBV12-4,11,TRBJ1-2,CASRGGYGYTF
TRBV20-1,13,TRBJ2-1,CSAPRGPANEQFF
TRBV30,14,TRBJ1-5,CAWSGGGRNQPQHF
TRBV7-2,13,TRBJ2-5,CASSLGGGSTEYF
TRBV20-1,13,TRBJ2-1,CSVDSGNYNEQFF
TRBV20-1,15,TRBJ2-3,CSAPQWTSGADTQYF
TRBV29-1,15,TRBJ2-3,CSVRETGFDTDTQYF
TRBV19,14,TRBJ2-1,CASSPQGTSNEQFF
TRBV20-1,14,TRBJ1-5,CSAAPGGSNQPQHF
TRBV6-2/TRBV6-3,13,TRBJ1-5,CATAGGLHQPQHF
TRBV7-2,15,TRBJ1-3,CASSPEGSPGNTIYF
TRBV7-2,13,TRBJ2-5,CASSFQPMGTQYF
TRBV6-5,18,TRBJ2-2,CASSYSLGLAVGTGELFF
TRBV24-1,16,TRBJ2-3,CATSVREGRKSDTQYF